This T cell receptor beta chain derives from a study of T-cell reconstitution after alpha-beta-depleted transplantation in children. Unique molecular identifiers were used to barcode this TCRbeta library. Using its own MiXCR run on the PCR reads, TCRdb lists one record per CDR3 protein. Among about 47,000 distinct CDR3 sequences listed, about 47% were seen once. Germline values: CDR1 ENHRY, CDR2 SYGVKD. The V gene lost 2 bases and the J gene lost 6 bases, with 17 bases spanning the gap. CDR3 length: 16 residues. The chain has TRBV10-3 and TRBJ2-1, with D possibly TRBD2 on 7 matching bases. The TCR was taken from a boy younger than two with SCID, due to receive a stem cell transplant. The sequencing here drew on peripheral blood, taken before TCRalphabeta/CD19-depleted stem cell transplant. CDR3 amino acids: CAISEPEGGARNEQFF. In DNA form, the CDR3 reads TGTGCCATCAGTGAGCCGGAGGGGGGGGCACGCAATGAGCAGTTCTTC.